The TCR beta chain described here comes from a study of T cells in Graves' hyperthyroidism and ophthalmopathy (dated by TCRdb to between 2017 and 2020). With regard to the full study: Peripheral blood was sampled at the time of initial diagnosis, prior to any treatment. TCR V-J signatures able to tell the groups apart were searched for in a discovery cohort of 95 or so patients, of whom over 40 had Graves' ophthalmopathy and about 60 had stable Graves' hyperthyroidism. Following sampling, methimazole starting at 30 mg daily was given to hyperthyroidism patients, and high-dose intravenous methylprednisolone was given to ophthalmopathy patients. The approximately 97 discovery patients were randomly divided into training and test sets at a 7:3 ratio. The paper reports TCR Vbeta CDR3 sequencing of about 140 peripheral blood samples: 40 to 45 ophthalmopathy, over 70 hyperthyroidism and approximately 17 progressor patients. In addition, the study compared T-cell repertoires in thyroid tissue and in blood from about 6 Graves' hyperthyroidism patients. Prospective prediction of ophthalmopathy was tested in an independent validation cohort consisting of about 20 hyperthyroidism patients and some 15 patients who later progressed to ophthalmopathy. The study at large found these results: Ophthalmopathy was separated from stable hyperthyroidism by a 13 V-J signature model, with over 85% sensitivity and approximately 81% specificity obtained in cross-validation and 80%/75% obtained in testing. In validation, progression to ophthalmopathy was predicted by the model with roughly 69% sensitivity and 72% to 80% specificity, a median of approximately 6.5 months before onset. Sample size was not statistically predetermined, and blinding of investigators to group allocation was not performed. Most expanded thyroid clonotypes (frequency above 0.001) were also found in blood, which suggests that blood repertoires may mirror thyroid immune responses.

A patient counted as having stable Graves' hyperthyroidism if no progression to ophthalmopathy occurred over 18 months of follow-up. Hyperthyroidism patients were newly diagnosed, had a disease duration of under 2 months, and were aged 18 to 65 years. Patients with uncontrolled infections, other autoimmune diseases, pregnancy or lactation were excluded. Diagnoses were established on the basis of clinical symptoms, serum thyroxine and TRAb, thyroid ultrasound, and orbital computed tomography. PBMCs were isolated from about 9 ml of fresh peripheral blood by Ficoll-Paque density gradient centrifugation. Trizol reagent was used to extract total RNA, and RNA quality was then checked on an Agilent 2100 Bioanalyzer. Remarks on this clonotype: It lacks a known antigen. Base qualities are not at hand, and no much larger clone is one base apart.

TCR beta CDR3 regions were amplified from RNA transcripts. A first-round RT-PCR of the TCR CDR3 used the HTBI primer set with the Qiagen OneStep RT-PCR kit. Libraries were constructed in a second round of multiplex PCR, after which size selection and purification were carried out. Libraries were sequenced paired-end with 100 bp reads on an Illumina HiSeq2000. The authors processed their data as follows. SOAPnuke was used to process the raw data, throwing out any read that contained adapters or uncalled bases, had a mean Phred below 15, or lacked an exact constant-primer or identifier match. COPE v1.2.5 was used to merge the high-quality paired reads, and each unique nucleotide sequence was defined as a clonotype. Clonotypes were aligned to IMGT TRBV, TRBD and TRBJ reference segments using MiTCR v1.1. Analysis was restricted to V-J combinations with a frequency above 0.0001, which covered roughly 99% of repertoires. A TCS score was defined as the ratio of F50 (clonal expansion) to E x V (chaos), with BLOSUM62-based TCRdist applied between CDR3 peptides within each V-J. Welch's t-statistics and random forest reduced several hundred V-J features to roughly 13, which were used in a naive Bayes classifier (R e1071). The public reads were run again by TCRdb, first through fastp at Q25 and then through MiXCR, and only productive beta chains were kept. Rows matching on CDR3 protein sequence are summarized as one entry with the most common DNA and genes. TCRdb's processing, not the study's, gives the V and J calls here. The sample yields about 340,000 distinct CDR3 sequences; 15% to 20% were counted once. The biggest ten clones account for around 54% of the sample.

Trimming takes 4 bases off V and 2 bases off J; junction bases not matched to a gene: 5. CDR1 and CDR2 were assigned from the germline V gene as SGHRS and YFSETQ. There are 14 amino acids in the CDR3, from cysteine to phenylalanine inclusive. The DNA shown is the 42-base CDR3, in frame from base 1. The sequencing sample was made of blood. The sequence was collected from a woman aged 50 to 60 with Graves' hyperthyroidism. The V and J genes are TRBV5-1 and TRBJ2-7; TRBD1 agrees with 8 junctional bases. The CDR3 protein is CASSLTGEAYEQYF. The nucleotides are TGCGCCAGCAGCCTGACAGGGGAGGCCTACGAGCAGTACTTC.